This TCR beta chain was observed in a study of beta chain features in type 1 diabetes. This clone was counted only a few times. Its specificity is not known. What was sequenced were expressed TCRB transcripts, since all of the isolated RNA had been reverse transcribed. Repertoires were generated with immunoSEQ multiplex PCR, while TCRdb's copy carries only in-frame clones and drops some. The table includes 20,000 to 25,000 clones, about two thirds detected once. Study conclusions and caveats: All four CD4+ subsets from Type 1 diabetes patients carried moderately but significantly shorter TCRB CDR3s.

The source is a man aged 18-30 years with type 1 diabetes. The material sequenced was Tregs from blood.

Written as DNA, the CDR3 is TGTGCCAGTAGTATGACCCGGGTATCCTCTGGGGCCAACGTCCTGACTTTC. Translation gives CASSMTRVSSGANVLTF. The chain combines TRBV19 with TRBJ2-6; the D is unclear. CDR1 LNHDA and CDR2 SQIVND come from the germline V gene (reference sequence). Trimming took off 3 bases at V and 0 bases at J, with 12 bases between the two ends. The CDR3 is 17 residues long.